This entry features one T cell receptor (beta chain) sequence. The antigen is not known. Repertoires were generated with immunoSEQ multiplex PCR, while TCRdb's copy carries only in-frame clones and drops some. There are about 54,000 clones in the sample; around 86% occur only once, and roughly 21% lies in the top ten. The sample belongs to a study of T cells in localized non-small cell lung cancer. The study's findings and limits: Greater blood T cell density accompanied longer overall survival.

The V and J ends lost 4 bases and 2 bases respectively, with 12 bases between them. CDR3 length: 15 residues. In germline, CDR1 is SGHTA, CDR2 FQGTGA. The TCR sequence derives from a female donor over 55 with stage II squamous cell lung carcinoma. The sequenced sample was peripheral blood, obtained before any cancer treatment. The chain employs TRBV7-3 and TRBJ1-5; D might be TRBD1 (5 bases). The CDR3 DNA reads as TGTGCCAGCAGCTCGGGACCATTGGGCAATCAGCCCCAGCATTTT. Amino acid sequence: CASSSGPLGNQPQHF.